This T cell receptor (beta chain) was found in a study of molecular identifiers for immune sequencing clone quantification. The table lists this clonotype with many counts. Trimming removed 5 bases from V and 1 base from J, with 8 bases in between. The length of the CDR3 is 13 residues. Germline V lookup: CDR1 SGHNT, CDR2 YYREEE (reference sequence). TCRdb reanalysed the PCR reads using MiXCR and keeps one entry per CDR3 protein. The sample contains approximately 500,000 distinct CDR3 sequences, around 21% of which appear only once. The TCR was taken from a human donor in good health. Some libraries in this study had Jurkat cell RNA spiked in. The genes are TRBV5-4 and TRBJ2-3; no firm D call. The sequenced sample consisted of naive CD8+ T cells from blood, with Jurkat cell RNA spiked in. Subset meaning: FACS-sorted CD8+CD4-CCR7+CD45RA+ naive T cells. CDR3 coding DNA: TGTGCCAGCAGGGTATTCCGCACAGATACGCAGTATTTT. This encodes CASRVFRTDTQYF.